This TCR beta chain was obtained from a study of blood T cell repertoires in COVID-19. About the research overall: Sources were T cells, B-cell-depleted T cells, or PBMCs; the material itself was cDNA or gDNA.

This CDR3 has 15 residues. Germline CDR1 and CDR2: SGHAT and FQNNGV. The V segment lost 1 base and the J segment 8 bases; nucleotides outside the gene matches: 5. Methods used by the authors: Researchers report that nucleated cell counts were estimated from reference gene primer amplification. Clones were read by immunoSEQ multiplex PCR, and TCRdb kept only the in-frame ones, dropping some. D and trimming were read from the DNA, whereas the V and J calls and clone size are those reported in that table. The repertoire holds 200,000 to 250,000 clones, 88% seen once, with 1.5% in the top ten. Sequenced: peripheral blood. This sequence joins TRBV11-2 and TRBJ2-1, with 10 bases matching TRBD2. The receptor's source is a man younger than 35 with active or convalescent COVID-19. CDR3 sequence: CASSLVLAGEHEQFF. The DNA of the CDR3 is TGTGCCAGCAGCTTAGTTCTAGCGGGAGAGCATGAGCAGTTCTTC. The variable domain in full, with the rest retrieved from reference TRBV11-2 and TRBJ2-1, is EAGVAQSPRYKIIEKRQSVAFWCNPISGHATLYWYQQILGQGPKLLIQFQNNGVVDDSQLPKDRFSAERLKGVDSTLKIQPAKLEDSAVYLCASSLVLAGEHEQFFGPGTRLTVL.